One and the same sample provided the 26 T cell receptor beta chains below, sequenced in a study of T-cell memory formation after mild COVID-19 (dated by TCRdb to 2020 to 2023). Library generation was performed with 5' RACE. The instrument was an Illumina NovaSeq 6000. Using fastp trimming at Q25 and MiXCR clonotype assembly, TCRdb reanalyzed the public sequencing data and kept in-frame beta chains. Each record represents a unique CDR3 protein, reported with the most common genes and DNA among its rows. The sample includes a few hundred thousand distinct CDR3 sequences, with roughly 21% observed a single time. The top ten hold about 12% of the sample. The sequencing sample was made of PBMCs or a T cell subset sorted from them (not recorded which). These receptors were obtained from an adult woman who had mild COVID-19 (a few samples of this study predate the infection). The sample titles of this study are shuffled in the database, so cell type and time point are left out; the donor was told from shared clones.

This clonotype came up a few times. V and J are TRBV7-9 and TRBJ1-5, with 9 bases matching TRBD1. The CDR3 is made up of 16 amino acids. J lost 5 bases, V lost 4 bases, and 9 bases had no gene match. Germline CDR1 reads SEHNR; CDR2 reads FQNEAQ (reference sequence). CDR3 coding DNA: TGTGCCAGCAGCTCTCCGCCGGGACAGGGCGATCAGCCCCAGCATTTT. It yields the protein CASSSPPGQGDQPQHF. Complete variable domain (other parts from reference TRBV7-9 and TRBJ1-5): DTGVSQNPRHKITKRGQNVTFRCDPISEHNRLYWYRQTLGQGPEFLTYFQNEAQLEKSRLLSDRFSAERPKGSFSTLEIQRTEQGDSAMYLCASSSPPGQGDQPQHFGDGTRLSIL.

Only a few counts were recorded for this clonotype. The rearrangement joins TRBV5-1 to TRBJ2-5, with 10 positions matching TRBD2. The CDR3 length is 16 residues. Germline V CDR1 and CDR2: SGHRS, YFSETQ. V lost 0 bases, J lost 1 base, and 3 bases stayed unmatched. CDR3 nucleotides: TGCGCCAGCAGCTTGGTCGTAGCGGGGGGCCAAGAGACCCAGTACTTC. It translates to CASSLVVAGGQETQYF.

The chain combines TRBV7-2 with TRBJ2-1; 7 bases are a match to TRBD1. With V trimmed by 9 bases and J by 3 bases, 8 bases remained unmatched. Germline V lookup: CDR1 SGHTA, CDR2 FQGNSA. The CDR3 has 14 amino acids. For the CDR3, the DNA is TGTGCCAGTCGAACAGGGGCGGGCTACAATGAGCAGTTCTTC. Translating gives CASRTGAGYNEQFF. The full variable domain, completed using reference TRBV7-2 and TRBJ2-1, is GAGVSQSPSNKVTEKGKDVELRCDPISGHTALYWYRQSLGQGLEFLIYFQGNSAPDKSGLPSDRFSAERTGGSVSTLTIQRTQQEDSAVYLCASRTGAGYNEQFFGPGTRLTVL.

This clonotype came up a few times. V and J are TRBV7-9 and TRBJ1-2, with 9 nucleotides matching TRBD1. Germline assignment: CDR1 SEHNR and CDR2 FQNEAQ (reference sequence). Trimming at V came to 2 bases and at J to 8 bases, leaving 18 bases not matched to a gene. This CDR3 comprises 18 residues. Here the CDR3 reads CASSLLQSENRGHEGYTF. The CDR3 coding sequence is TGTGCCAGCAGCTTATTACAATCCGAAAACAGGGGGCACGAAGGCTACACCTTC.

Only a few counts were recorded for this clonotype. For the CDR3, the DNA is TGTGCCAGCAGTGTCCCCGGGGAGCTGTTTTTT. Amino acids: CASSVPGELFF. The V and J genes are TRBV9 and TRBJ2-2; no firm D call. V was cut by 5 bases and J by 6 bases, with 5 bases left in between. This CDR3 is built from 11 residues. Germline V gene sequence: CDR1 SGDLS, CDR2 YYNGEE.

The CDR3 DNA reads as TGTGCCAGCAGCCAAGGGACAGGGGAAGGTACGCAGTATTTT. It encodes CASSQGTGEGTQYF. The rearrangement uses TRBV3-1 and TRBJ2-3; 9 bases agree with TRBD1. The CDR3 contains 14 residues. Trimming cost V 1 base and J 8 bases; bases outside gene matches: 4. Germline V gene sequence: CDR1 LGHDT, CDR2 YNNKEL (reference sequence).

This clonotype has only a few counts. V gene TRBV15 combines with J gene TRBJ2-5; D unclear. This CDR3 has 12 amino acids. CDR1 is LNHNV, CDR2 YYDKDF, per germline (reference sequence). The germline V and J ends were trimmed by 1 base and 5 bases, with 5 bases remaining between them. The CDR3 here is CATSRGVETQYF. For the CDR3, the DNA is TGTGCCACCAGCAGAGGTGTGGAGACCCAGTACTTC.

The CDR3 here is CAISSLNEKLFF. In nucleotides, the CDR3 is TGTGCCATCAGCAGTCTTAATGAAAAACTGTTTTTT. The V call is TRBV10-3, the J call TRBJ1-4; D ambiguous. The V gene's germline CDR1 is ENHRY and CDR2 SYGVKD. CDR3 length equals 12 residues. Trimming stripped 6 bases from V and 4 bases from J, with 6 bases between.

This clonotype was seen more than once but under ten times. This chain links TRBV12-3 or TRBV12-4 with TRBJ2-3; 10 bases match TRBD2. V lost 6 bases, J lost 0 bases, and 6 bases stayed unmatched. CDR3 size: 16 residues. Here the CDR3 reads CASSSGLAESTDTQYF. In DNA form, the CDR3 reads TGTGCCAGCAGCTCTGGACTAGCGGAAAGCACAGATACGCAGTATTTT.

This clonotype was counted at least ten times. CDR3 sequence: CASSLSTGGGATDTQYF. The CDR3 region has the DNA TGTGCCAGCAGCTTAAGTACCGGCGGGGGCGCCACAGATACGCAGTATTTT. The chain employs TRBV7-2 and TRBJ2-3, with TRBD2 as a possible D gene (7 bases). The CDR3 has 17 residues. The V end lost 2 bases, the J end lost 2 bases, and 17 bases lay between the germline ends. Germline-derived CDR1 and CDR2 are SGHTA and FQGNSA.

The gene calls are TRBV7-9 and TRBJ1-2; 7 bases line up with TRBD1. CDR1 and CDR2 (germline): SEHNR, FQNEAQ (reference sequence). The V segment lost 4 bases and the J segment 2 bases; nucleotides outside the gene matches: 13. This CDR3 contains 17 residues. Here the CDR3 reads CASSSTKATGSNYGYTF. The CDR3 DNA is TGTGCCAGCAGCTCAACAAAAGCGACAGGGAGCAACTATGGCTACACCTTC.

The chain joins TRBV27 to TRBJ1-1; D possibly corresponds to TRBD1 (5 bases). Germline-derived CDR1 and CDR2 are MNHEY and SMNVEV (reference sequence). The CDR3 length is 14 residues. V shed 3 bases and J shed 0 bases, with 8 bases lying between them. CDR3 coding DNA: TGTGCCAGCAGTTTGAAAGGGGTGAACACTGAAGCTTTCTTT. As protein: CASSLKGVNTEAFF.

V and J are TRBV6-1 and TRBJ2-4; 11 bases line up with TRBD1. The CDR3 extends over 16 amino acids. Unmatched junction bases numbered 5, after V lost 7 bases and J lost 0 bases. Per germline, CDR1 MNHNS and CDR2 SASEGT. The DNA for the CDR3 is TGTGCCAGCACGGGACAGGGGGGACTAGCCAAAAACATTCAGTACTTC. Protein: CASTGQGGLAKNIQYF.

This clonotype was picked up a small number of times. The V gene is TRBV2, the J gene TRBJ2-1; TRBD2 matches 7 bases. This CDR3 has 17 amino acids. Unmatched junction bases numbered 9, after V lost 4 bases and J lost 0 bases. Germline lookup yields CDR1 SNHLY and CDR2 FYNNEI. In DNA, the CDR3 is TGTGCCAGCAGTGGCTTTAGTAGCGGGTACTCCTACAATGAGCAGTTCTTC. Translating gives CASSGFSSGYSYNEQFF.

This clonotype occurred a few times. This chain uses TRBV7-2 with TRBJ1-2; D unclear. The CDR3 sequence is 11 residues long. The ends were cut back, 6 bases at V and 9 bases at J, with 11 bases in the middle. Germline V gene data show CDR1 as SGHTA and CDR2 as FQGNSA. The CDR3 spells CASRSNIRYTF. The CDR3 nucleotides read TGTGCCAGCAGATCCAATATACGCTACACCTTC.

In this sample, this clonotype turned up many times. The CDR3 nucleotides read TGTGCCAGCAGCCAAGGGCAGAAAATAACTGAAGCTTTCTTT. This encodes CASSQGQKITEAFF. This rearrangement joins TRBV3-1 to TRBJ1-1; the D is unclear. Per germline, CDR1 LGHDT and CDR2 YNNKEL (reference sequence). Trimming pared 1 base from V and 5 bases from J, leaving 11 bases between. This CDR3 contains 14 residues.

This clonotype came up many times. CDR3 DNA: TGCGCCAGCAGTTCTGACAGGGGGAATGAAGCTTTCTTT. Its translation: CASSSDRGNEAFF. The genes are TRBV5-1 and TRBJ1-1, with TRBD1 identical over 9 bases. With V trimmed by 5 bases and J by 7 bases, 6 bases remained unmatched. CDR1 is SGHRS and CDR2 is YFSETQ in the germline V gene. This CDR3 is built from 13 residues.

The chain combines TRBV19 with TRBJ1-5, with D possibly TRBD1 on 6 matching bases. The V and J ends lost 8 bases and 6 bases respectively, with 17 bases between them. The CDR3 spans 14 residues. CDR1 is LNHDA, CDR2 SQIVND, per germline (reference sequence). CDR3 nucleotides: TGTGCCAGTTTGTGGCGGGGAGGGGGTCAGCCCCAGCATTTT. Protein: CASLWRGGGQPQHF.

This chain joins TRBV24-1 and TRBJ2-5; D call uncertain. V was pared by 9 bases and J by 7 bases, with 11 bases between. The CDR3 spans 11 residues. Per germline, CDR1 KGHDR and CDR2 SFDVKD. CDR3 loop: CATRPVGTQYF. CDR3 DNA: TGTGCCACCCGACCCGTTGGGACCCAGTACTTC.

The V and J genes are TRBV7-6 and TRBJ2-1; TRBD2 is a possible D gene (6 bases). Trimming stripped 5 bases from V and 7 bases from J, with 9 bases between. The CDR3 runs 12 residues. CDR1 SGHVS and CDR2 FNYEAQ come from the germline V gene. The CDR3 is CASSPGENEQFF. The CDR3 DNA reads TGTGCCAGCAGCCCGGGAGAGAATGAGCAGTTCTTC. The variable domain in full, with the rest retrieved from reference TRBV7-6 and TRBJ2-1, is GAGVSQSPRYKVTKRGQDVALRCDPISGHVSLYWYRQALGQGPEFLTYFNYEAQQDKSGLPNDRFSAERPEGSISTLTIQRTEQRDSAMYRCASSPGENEQFFGPGTRLTVL.

A few counts support this clonotype. The chain joins TRBV7-9 to TRBJ2-1; D is perhaps TRBD2 (6 bases). Germline V gene lookup returns CDR1 SEHNR and CDR2 FQNEAQ (reference sequence). Between the trimmed V and J ends, which lost 1 base and 7 bases, there was a span of 11 bases. The CDR3 sequence is 14 residues long. The CDR3 nucleotides read TGTGCCAGCAGCTTAGAGCGGGCCAGAAATGAGCAGTTCTTC. Translating it yields CASSLERARNEQFF. The variable domain in full, completed from reference TRBV7-9 and TRBJ2-1, reads DTGVSQNPRHKITKRGQNVTFRCDPISEHNRLYWYRQTLGQGPEFLTYFQNEAQLEKSRLLSDRFSAERPKGSFSTLEIQRTEQGDSAMYLCASSLERARNEQFFGPGTRLTVL.

V and J are TRBV29-1 and TRBJ2-3; D gene ambiguous. The CDR3 extends over 10 amino acids. V was clipped by 2 bases and J by 6 bases, with 3 bases between them. Germline V lookup: CDR1 SQVTM, CDR2 ANQGSEA. CDR3 nucleotide sequence: TGCAGCGTTGAATCGGATACGCAGTATTTT. This gives the protein CSVESDTQYF.

J is TRBJ2-2 and V is TRBV27, with 12 bases that match TRBD2. The trim removed 5 bases at V and 0 bases at J, leaving 7 bases unmatched. Per germline, CDR1 MNHEY and CDR2 SMNVEV (reference sequence). The CDR3 sequence is 18 residues long. The CDR3 DNA reads as TGTGCCAGCAGTCGCCGGACTAGCGGGGCTTCGAACACCGGGGAGCTGTTTTTT. Its protein product is CASSRRTSGASNTGELFF.

This clonotype was counted a few times. The chain combines TRBV12-3 or TRBV12-4 with TRBJ2-1, with TRBD1 as a possible D gene (6 bases). The CDR3 is 13 amino acids. Trimming cost V 5 bases and J 10 bases, with 15 bases left between them. The CDR3 DNA follows: TGTGCCAGCAGTCCACAGGGTCGCTGGGAGCAGTTCTTC. Translating gives CASSPQGRWEQFF.

There are a few counts of this clonotype. V is TRBV5-1 and J is TRBJ2-1; weak D call: TRBD2 (6 bases). Germline-derived CDR1 and CDR2 are SGHRS and YFSETQ. This CDR3 has 14 amino acids. Trimming left V 5 bases short and J 2 bases short, with 11 bases between. In DNA, the CDR3 is TGCGCCAGCAGGGGGGACTCTACCTACAATGAGCAGTTCTTC. It encodes CASRGDSTYNEQFF.

The J gene is TRBJ1-5, the V gene TRBV5-6; D is unresolved. CDR1 and CDR2 from the germline V gene are SGHDT and YYEEEE. Trimming took 0 bases from V and 7 from J, leaving 11 bases between them. This CDR3 has 14 amino acids. The CDR3 loop is CASSLGGSGQPQHF. CDR3 bases: TGTGCCAGCAGCTTGGGAGGGAGTGGGCAGCCCCAGCATTTT.